These T cell receptor beta chains were read from a single sample in a study of Ad26.COV2.S vaccination and SARS-CoV-2 variants. The repertoire was sequenced with immunoSEQ multiplex PCR; TCRdb's copy has only in-frame clones and lacks some. The sample includes hundreds of thousands of clones, roughly 90% of them seen just once. This sample comprised peripheral blood, obtained in a trial of Ad26.COV2.S vaccine versus placebo. These receptors were obtained from a person between 18 and 59 years old who received the Ad26.COV2.S COVID-19 vaccine or a placebo. Each CDR3 is given with its conserved first and last residue. D genes are given only for firm matches. Clone size appears in some rows only: once, few, many, or a class for an expanded clone.

j_gene: TRBJ2-1
d_gene: TRBD1
abundance: -
v_gene: TRBV27
CDR3nt: TGTGCCAGCAGCTCAGACAGGGGGCTAACGGCTTACAATGAGCAGTTCTTC
CDR3aa: CASSSDRGLTAYNEQFF

j_gene: TRBJ1-5
d_gene: -
abundance: -
v_gene: TRBV27
CDR3nt: TGTGCCAGCAGTTTCAGACAGTCAGGTCAGCCCCAGCATTTT
CDR3aa: CASSFRQSGQPQHF

j_gene: TRBJ2-5
d_gene: -
abundance: -
v_gene: TRBV3-1/TRBV3-2
CDR3nt: TGTGCCAGCAGCCGAATCAACGGGGAGCAAAAGACCCAGTACTTC
CDR3aa: CASSRINGEQKTQYF

j_gene: TRBJ2-3
d_gene: -
abundance: once
v_gene: TRBV5-1
CDR3nt: TGCGCCAGCACCCGGTCGGGGGGCCGAAAAGATACGCAGTATTTT
CDR3aa: CASTRSGGRKDTQYF

j_gene: TRBJ1-2
d_gene: TRBD1
abundance: -
v_gene: TRBV13
CDR3nt: TGTGCCAGCAGCTTATCGCCAGGGGGGAATGGCTACACCTTC
CDR3aa: CASSLSPGGNGYTF

j_gene: TRBJ1-3
d_gene: -
abundance: -
v_gene: TRBV6-5
CDR3nt: TGTGCCAGCAGTTACCTCGGGGGCTCTGGAAACACCATATATTTT
CDR3aa: CASSYLGGSGNTIYF

j_gene: TRBJ1-5
d_gene: -
abundance: once
v_gene: TRBV5-1
CDR3nt: TGCGCCAGCAGCTTTTCGGGGCTGGAGAATCAGCCCCAGCATTTT
CDR3aa: CASSFSGLENQPQHF

j_gene: TRBJ2-5
d_gene: TRBD1
abundance: -
v_gene: TRBV5-6
CDR3nt: TGTGCCAGCAGCTTGGCGGCGGGGACAGGCCAAGAGACCCAGTACTTC
CDR3aa: CASSLAAGTGQETQYF

j_gene: TRBJ2-1
d_gene: -
abundance: -
v_gene: TRBV3-1/TRBV3-2
CDR3nt: TGTGCCAGCAGCCCCTACGGGACAGAGCAGTTCTTC
CDR3aa: CASSPYGTEQFF

j_gene: TRBJ2-3
d_gene: TRBD2
abundance: -
v_gene: TRBV10-3
CDR3nt: TGTGCCACCTTAGCGGGTGGGGGTCCAGATACGCAGTATTTT
CDR3aa: CATLAGGGPDTQYF

j_gene: TRBJ2-5
d_gene: -
abundance: -
v_gene: TRBV7-8
CDR3nt: TGTGCCAGCACGGAGGAGGAGACCCAGTACTTC
CDR3aa: CASTEEETQYF

j_gene: TRBJ2-7
d_gene: TRBD1
abundance: -
v_gene: TRBV19
CDR3nt: TGTGCCAGTAGTGCCGGGACAGGGCCTTCCTACGAGCAGTACTTC
CDR3aa: CASSAGTGPSYEQYF

j_gene: TRBJ1-1
d_gene: -
abundance: -
v_gene: TRBV6-5
CDR3nt: TGTGCCAGCAGTTACTCGGACGGAGCTGAAGCTTTCTTT
CDR3aa: CASSYSDGAEAFF

j_gene: TRBJ1-6
d_gene: TRBD1
abundance: once
v_gene: TRBV7-7
CDR3nt: TGTGCTAGCACCATTGGGGACAGCCATAATTCACCCCTCCACTTT
CDR3aa: CASTIGDSHNSPLHF

j_gene: TRBJ2-7
d_gene: -
abundance: -
v_gene: TRBV7-6
CDR3nt: TGTGCCAGCAGCTCCGGGACTGGAGCCGCCTACGAGCAGTACTTC
CDR3aa: CASSSGTGAAYEQYF

j_gene: TRBJ2-3
d_gene: -
abundance: -
v_gene: TRBV4-3
CDR3nt: TGCGCCAGCAGCCAAGATAGTACCTACACAGATACGCAGTATTTT
CDR3aa: CASSQDSTYTDTQYF

j_gene: TRBJ2-1
d_gene: -
abundance: -
v_gene: TRBV29-1
CDR3nt: TGCAGCGTTGAACCAGGAGTCAATGAGCAGTTCTTC
CDR3aa: CSVEPGVNEQFF

j_gene: TRBJ2-5
d_gene: -
abundance: -
v_gene: TRBV6-1
CDR3nt: TGTGCCAGCAGTGAGATATGGGTGCGGGAGACCCAGTACTTC
CDR3aa: CASSEIWVRETQYF

j_gene: TRBJ2-1
d_gene: TRBD2
abundance: -
v_gene: TRBV5-1
CDR3nt: TGCGCCAGCAGCCCGACTAATCCAACTAGCGGGGGCCGTGAGCAGTTCTTC
CDR3aa: CASSPTNPTSGGREQFF

j_gene: TRBJ2-1
d_gene: -
abundance: once
v_gene: TRBV30
CDR3nt: TGTGCCTGGAGTGTAGGGGCCATACGTGAGCAGTTCTTC
CDR3aa: CAWSVGAIREQFF

j_gene: TRBJ2-1
d_gene: -
abundance: -
v_gene: TRBV19
CDR3nt: TGTGCCAGTAGTATTGGGGCTGGCAATGAGCAGTTCTTC
CDR3aa: CASSIGAGNEQFF

j_gene: TRBJ2-3
d_gene: -
abundance: once
v_gene: TRBV5-1
CDR3nt: TGCGCCAGCAGCCAAACGGGACAAGGATATACAGATACGCAGTATTTT
CDR3aa: CASSQTGQGYTDTQYF

j_gene: TRBJ1-5
d_gene: -
abundance: few
v_gene: TRBV7-2
CDR3nt: TGTGCCAGCAGCTTTCTTCATCGGAGCAATCAGCCCCAGCATTTT
CDR3aa: CASSFLHRSNQPQHF

j_gene: TRBJ1-2
d_gene: -
abundance: -
v_gene: TRBV19
CDR3nt: TGTGCCAGTAGGGGACGGGAGGACTATGGCTACACCTTC
CDR3aa: CASRGREDYGYTF

j_gene: TRBJ2-1
d_gene: TRBD2
abundance: few
v_gene: TRBV6-2/TRBV6-3
CDR3nt: TGTGCCAGCAGTTACGGGCTAGCGGGAGCTGCTGAGCAGTTCTTC
CDR3aa: CASSYGLAGAAEQFF

j_gene: TRBJ2-1
d_gene: TRBD2
abundance: -
v_gene: TRBV7-2
CDR3nt: TGTGCCAGCAGCTTAGAGACTAGCGGGGGCTACAATGAGCAGTTCTTC
CDR3aa: CASSLETSGGYNEQFF

j_gene: TRBJ1-6
d_gene: -
abundance: -
v_gene: TRBV7-9
CDR3nt: TGTGCCAGCACCCCCGCTGGCCCTTCACCCCTCCACTTT
CDR3aa: CASTPAGPSPLHF

j_gene: TRBJ1-6
d_gene: -
abundance: -
v_gene: TRBV6-5
CDR3nt: TGTGCCAGCATACAGGGAAATTATTCACCCCTCCACTTT
CDR3aa: CASIQGNYSPLHF

j_gene: TRBJ1-4
d_gene: -
abundance: once
v_gene: TRBV3-1/TRBV3-2
CDR3nt: TGTGCCAGCAGCCACGGGGGGCCCGATGAAAAACTGTTTTTT
CDR3aa: CASSHGGPDEKLFF

j_gene: TRBJ2-1
d_gene: TRBD2
abundance: -
v_gene: TRBV24-1
CDR3nt: TGTGCCACCAGTGATTTCTCTGGGGGAGGGTCCTACAATGAGCAGTTCTTC
CDR3aa: CATSDFSGGGSYNEQFF

j_gene: TRBJ2-5
d_gene: TRBD2
abundance: -
v_gene: TRBV3-1/TRBV3-2
CDR3nt: TGTGCCAGCAGCCAAGGGAGCCTAGCGGGAGTACGAGAGACCCAGTACTTC
CDR3aa: CASSQGSLAGVRETQYF

j_gene: TRBJ2-1
d_gene: TRBD2
abundance: -
v_gene: TRBV18
CDR3nt: TGTGCCAGCTCACCACTAGCGGGAGAGGTTTTTGGAAATGAGCAGTTCTTC
CDR3aa: CASSPLAGEVFGNEQFF

j_gene: TRBJ2-5
d_gene: -
abundance: once
v_gene: TRBV10-3
CDR3nt: TGTGCCACCCGGAGCGTGGAGACCCAGTACTTC
CDR3aa: CATRSVETQYF

j_gene: TRBJ2-2
d_gene: -
abundance: -
v_gene: TRBV7-6
CDR3nt: TGTGCCAGCAGCTTAGAACCCGCCGGGGAGCTGTTTTTT
CDR3aa: CASSLEPAGELFF

j_gene: TRBJ1-4
d_gene: -
abundance: -
v_gene: TRBV7-8
CDR3nt: TGTGCCAGCAGCTTAGTGGTCGGGGGCAAACTGTTTTTT
CDR3aa: CASSLVVGGKLFF

j_gene: TRBJ1-1
d_gene: -
abundance: -
v_gene: TRBV10-1
CDR3nt: TGCGCCAGAAAAGACCCGAACACTGAAGCTTTCTTT
CDR3aa: CARKDPNTEAFF

j_gene: TRBJ1-6
d_gene: TRBD1
abundance: once
v_gene: TRBV7-2
CDR3nt: TGTGCCAGCAGCGACGGGGACAGATATTGGACCTATAATTCACCCCTCCACTTT
CDR3aa: CASSDGDRYWTYNSPLHF

j_gene: TRBJ1-1
d_gene: -
abundance: -
v_gene: TRBV7-6
CDR3nt: TGTGCCAGCAGCTTATACCCTGTTGGCAACACTGAAGCTTTCTTT
CDR3aa: CASSLYPVGNTEAFF

j_gene: TRBJ1-6
d_gene: -
abundance: -
v_gene: TRBV6-4
CDR3nt: TGTGCCAGCAGCGCAGGGACGGCATATAATTCACCCCTCCACTTT
CDR3aa: CASSAGTAYNSPLHF

j_gene: TRBJ2-5
d_gene: -
abundance: -
v_gene: TRBV30
CDR3nt: TGTGCCTGGAGTGTCGGGGGAGGGACCCAGTACTTC
CDR3aa: CAWSVGGGTQYF